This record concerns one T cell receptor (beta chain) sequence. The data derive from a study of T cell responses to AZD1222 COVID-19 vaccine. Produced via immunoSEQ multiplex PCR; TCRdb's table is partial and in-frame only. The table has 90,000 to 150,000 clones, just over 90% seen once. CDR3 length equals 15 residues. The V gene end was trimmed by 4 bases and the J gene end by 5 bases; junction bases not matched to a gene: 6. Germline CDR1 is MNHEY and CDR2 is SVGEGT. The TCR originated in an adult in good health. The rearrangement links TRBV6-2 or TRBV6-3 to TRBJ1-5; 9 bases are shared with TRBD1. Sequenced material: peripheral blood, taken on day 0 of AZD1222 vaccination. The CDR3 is CASSSNRDRDQPQHF. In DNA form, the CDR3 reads TGTGCCAGCAGTTCAAACCGGGACAGGGATCAGCCCCAGCATTTT.